This T cell receptor beta chain was sequenced in a study of T-cell memory formation after mild COVID-19. Study in general: TCR clusters largely stayed donor specific. Regarding the study as a whole: Researchers report contracting CD4+ clones mostly in CM and EM, with CD8+ clones in EMRA. Cross-reactive memory apparently joined, as some responding clones appeared in pre-infection memory.

TCRdb ran MiXCR on the 5' RACE reads and lists one entry per CDR3 protein. This sample yields 150,000 to 200,000 distinct CDR3 sequences, of which more than 14% are seen a single time; over 12% belongs to the top ten. This clonotype appeared a few times. Its specificity is not known. CDR1 is KGHSH, CDR2 LQKENI, per germline. Trimming pared 8 bases from V and 8 bases from J, leaving 11 bases between. This CDR3 spans 11 amino acids. The origin of this receptor is an adult woman who had mild COVID-19 (a few samples of this study predate the infection). Cell type and time point are not known. Sequencing was done on a sample of PBMCs or a T cell subset sorted from them (not recorded which). This sequence joins TRBV18 and TRBJ2-3; perhaps D is TRBD1 or TRBD2 (5 bases each). CDR3 protein: CASHGTSTQYF. CDR3 DNA: TGTGCCAGCCACGGGACCAGTACGCAGTATTTT.